Each of the 20 T cell receptor beta chains below was sequenced from the same sample in a study of blood T cell repertoires in COVID-19. Assay: immunoSEQ multiplex PCR; the TCRdb copy retains only in-frame clones and omits some. Here the sample spans over 95,000 clones, around 84% being singletons. Input material: peripheral blood. These receptors all stem from a man between 70 and 80 years old with active or convalescent COVID-19.

This chain connects TRBV7-2 to TRBJ2-1; 8 positions agree with TRBD2. CDR1 and CDR2 from the germline V gene are SGHTA and FQGNSA. The CDR3 is 16 amino acids. V shed 3 bases, J shed 6 bases, and the junction held 10 bases outside the gene matches. The CDR3 spells CASSFRAGLGFNEQFF. The CDR3 nucleotides read TGTGCCAGCAGCTTCCGGGCGGGACTAGGGTTCAATGAGCAGTTCTTC.

The chain carries TRBV19 and TRBJ2-5; TRBD2 matches 14 bases. In germline, CDR1 is LNHDA, CDR2 SQIVND (reference sequence). The trim removed 11 bases at V and 2 bases at J, leaving 4 bases unmatched. The CDR3 runs 14 residues. In DNA, the CDR3 is TGTGCCGCGGGGACTAGCGGGGGACAAGAGACCCAGTACTTC. This sequence encodes CAAGTSGGQETQYF.

The chain couples TRBV7-9 to TRBJ2-7; D not certain. V was trimmed by 5 bases and J by 2 bases, leaving 22 bases between them. Germline V gene data show CDR1 as SEHNR and CDR2 as FQNEAQ (reference sequence). There are 17 residues in the CDR3. CDR3 DNA sequence: TGTGCCAGCAGCCCTTCCGGCCGCGGCCACATAACCTACGAGCAGTACTTC. It codes for CASSPSGRGHITYEQYF.

V usage is TRBV3-1 (or the pseudogene TRBV3-2) and J usage is TRBJ2-5, with D possibly being TRBD2 (6 bases). Trimming took 2 bases from V and 2 from J, leaving 9 bases between them. The germline V gene encodes CDR1 LGHDT and CDR2 YNNKEL (reference sequence). The CDR3 totals 14 residues. DNA of the CDR3: TGTGCCAGCAGCCAATTGGGGGGACAAGAGACCCAGTACTTC. Its protein is CASSQLGGQETQYF.

The V call is TRBV7-2, the J call TRBJ2-7; 8 bases agree with TRBD2. V was clipped by 1 base and J by 4 bases; unmatched bases: 9. CDR3 length: 16 amino acids. Germline CDR1 reads SGHTA; CDR2 reads FQGNSA. As DNA, the CDR3 is TGTGCCAGCAGCTTAGGGGCGGGGGGTCACCTTTACGAGCAGTACTTC. Translation gives CASSLGAGGHLYEQYF.

This clone was counted once. V gene TRBV28 combines with J gene TRBJ2-1; 9 positions agree with TRBD2. CDR3 size: 15 residues. Germline CDR1 and CDR2: MDHEN and SYDVKM. The ends lost 2 bases at V and 9 bases at J; junction bases unmatched: 8. The CDR3 sequence is CASSLGGGAEGEQFF. The CDR3 bases are TGTGCCAGCAGTTTAGGCGGGGGGGCCGAGGGTGAGCAGTTCTTC.

The chain combines TRBV7-9 with TRBJ1-1; 8 bases map to TRBD1. The CDR3 consists of 13 residues. Germline V CDR1 and CDR2: SEHNR, FQNEAQ (reference sequence). The J segment lost 4 bases and the V segment lost 5 bases, leaving 3 bases of the junction unmatched. The CDR3 region is CASSTGQGTEAFF. The CDR3 DNA reads TGTGCCAGCAGCACTGGACAGGGCACTGAAGCTTTCTTT.

Concerning this clone itself: A junction boundary mismatches the germline segment, possibly from a read error. The chain carries TRBV18 and TRBJ2-3; D gene ambiguous. The germline gives CDR1 KGHSH, CDR2 LQKENI. The CDR3 is 13 amino acids. The CDR3 sequence: CASTPPGSDTQYF. The CDR3 DNA sequence: TGTGCCAGCACACCCCCAGGCTCAGATACGCAGTATTTT. The complete variable domain, with remaining parts taken from reference TRBV18 and TRBJ2-3, reads NAGVMQNPRHLVRRRGQEARLRCSPMKGHSHVYWYRQLPEEGLKFMVYLQKENIIDESGMPKERFSAEFPKEGPSILRIQQVVRGDSAAYFCASTPPGSDTQYFGPGTRLTVL.

This clone was observed once. The rearrangement uses TRBV2 and TRBJ2-7; D is perhaps TRBD2 (7 bases). V lost 7 bases to trimming and J lost 2 bases, with 12 bases between them. This CDR3 is 13 amino acids long. Germline V gene sequence: CDR1 SNHLY, CDR2 FYNNEI. The CDR3 here is CASKSGGPYEQYF. The CDR3, as DNA: TGTGCCAGCAAATCGGGGGGCCCCTACGAGCAGTACTTC.

V is TRBV5-4 and J is TRBJ1-5; 8 positions match TRBD1. This CDR3 comprises 14 residues. J lost 2 bases, V lost 4 bases, and 2 bases had no gene match. The V gene's germline CDR1 is SGHNT and CDR2 YYREEE (reference sequence). CDR3: CASSQDRGNQPQHF. The CDR3 DNA follows: TGTGCCAGCAGCCAGGACAGGGGCAATCAGCCCCAGCATTTT.

This chain links TRBV6-6 with TRBJ2-2; D is unclear. V lost 5 bases and J lost 3, with 19 bases in between. Per the germline V gene, CDR1 is MNHNY and CDR2 is SVGAGI (reference sequence). There are 17 residues in the CDR3. In DNA form, the CDR3 reads TGTGCCAGCAGTCGATACCGGCAGGTCGTGGACACCGGGGAGCTGTTTTTT. It is translated as CASSRYRQVVDTGELFF.

The CDR3 sequence: CASSQRGTPTGELFF. The CDR3 DNA is TGTGCCAGCAGCCAACGAGGTACTCCCACCGGGGAGCTGTTTTTT. The V and J genes are TRBV4-2 and TRBJ2-2; no reliable D call. Trimming left V 2 bases short and J 4 bases short, with 11 bases between. The CDR3 sequence is 15 residues long. Germline lookup yields CDR1 LGHNA and CDR2 YNFKEQ.

In its sample, this clone was seen once. The genes are TRBV2 and TRBJ2-3; no firm D call. This CDR3 is 15 amino acids long. Trimming pared 10 bases from V and 0 bases from J, leaving 17 bases between. In germline, CDR1 is SNHLY, CDR2 FYNNEI. CDR3 sequence (DNA): TGTGCCACCAAGAGGAGTCTACGGAGCACAGATACGCAGTATTTT. This translates into CATKRSLRSTDTQYF.

The CDR3 here is CASSFLPSKANQPQHF. The CDR3 region has the DNA TGTGCCAGCAGTTTTTTGCCGTCGAAAGCCAATCAGCCCCAGCATTTT. V is TRBV28 and J is TRBJ1-5; D is ambiguous. V lost 3 bases and J lost 3, with 15 bases in between. The CDR3 loop spans 16 amino acids. Germline loops: CDR1 MDHEN, CDR2 SYDVKM.

The chain uses TRBV28 and TRBJ2-3; TRBD1 might be the D (6 bases). The CDR3 has 16 amino acids. Looked up from germline, CDR1 is MDHEN and CDR2 is SYDVKM. The ends were cut back, 4 bases at V and 0 bases at J, with 14 bases in the middle. Here the CDR3 DNA reads TGTGCCAGCAGTTCCACAGGGATGGGTAGCACAGATACGCAGTATTTT. Translated, it gives CASSSTGMGSTDTQYF.

CDR3 bases: TGTGCCTGGAGTGTAAACAGGATCTACGAGCAGTACTTC. Protein product: CAWSVNRIYEQYF. This chain joins TRBV30 and TRBJ2-7, with a tentative D call TRBD1 (5 bases). This CDR3 is built from 13 residues. V was clipped by 0 bases and J by 3 bases, with 9 bases between them. Per germline, CDR1 GTSNPN and CDR2 SVGIG (reference sequence).

V is TRBV2 and J is TRBJ2-1; D is ambiguous. There are 15 residues in the CDR3. The V end was cut by 6 bases, the J end by 0 bases, with 12 bases between. Germline loops: CDR1 SNHLY, CDR2 FYNNEI. CDR3 DNA sequence: TGTGCCAGCAGGGTACGGCCAGGCTCCTACAATGAGCAGTTCTTC. It encodes CASRVRPGSYNEQFF.

This clone was recorded once. The chain carries TRBV7-3 and TRBJ2-5, with 14 bases identical to TRBD2. The trim removed 5 bases at V and 5 bases at J, leaving 4 bases unmatched. The CDR3 has 15 amino acids. The germline V gene encodes CDR1 SGHTA and CDR2 FQGTGA. CDR3 bases: TGTGCCAGCAGCCGGACTAGCGGGGGGCGGGAGACCCAGTACTTC. Its protein product is CASSRTSGGRETQYF.

The chain uses TRBV2 and TRBJ1-6; no reliable D call. V was cut by 4 bases and J by 5 bases, with 15 bases left in between. Germline CDR1 and CDR2: SNHLY and FYNNEI. This CDR3 region has 16 residues. The CDR3 DNA follows: TGTGCCAGCAGTGTGGAGGCACCCTCTAATAATTCACCCCTCCACTTT. Translation: CASSVEAPSNNSPLHF.

The chain has TRBV10-3 and TRBJ1-1, with D maybe TRBD1 (5 bases). The CDR3 has 14 residues. Germline V gene sequence: CDR1 ENHRY, CDR2 SYGVKD. Trimming left V 3 bases short and J 6 bases short, with 14 bases between. This CDR3 reads CAISDYEGRAEAFF. The DNA of the CDR3 is TGTGCCATCAGTGATTATGAGGGGAGGGCTGAAGCTTTCTTT.